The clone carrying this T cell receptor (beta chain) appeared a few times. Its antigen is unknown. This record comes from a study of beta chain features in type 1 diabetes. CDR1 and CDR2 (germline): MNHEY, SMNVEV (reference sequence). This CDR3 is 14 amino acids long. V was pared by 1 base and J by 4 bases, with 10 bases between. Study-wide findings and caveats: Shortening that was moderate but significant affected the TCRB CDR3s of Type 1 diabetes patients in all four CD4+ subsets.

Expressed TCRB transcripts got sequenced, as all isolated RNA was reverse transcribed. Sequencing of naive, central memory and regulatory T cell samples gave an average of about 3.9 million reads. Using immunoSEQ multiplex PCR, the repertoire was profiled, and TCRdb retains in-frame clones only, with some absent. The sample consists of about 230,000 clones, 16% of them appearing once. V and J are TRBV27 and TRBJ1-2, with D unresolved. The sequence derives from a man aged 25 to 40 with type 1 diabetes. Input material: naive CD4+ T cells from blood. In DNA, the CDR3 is TGTGCCAGCAGTTTATTACAGCGTGGCTATGGCTACACCTTC. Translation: CASSLLQRGYGYTF.